This TCR beta chain is from a study of T cell repertoires in cytomegalovirus infection. About the study: Public TCR beta signatures were indicative of both CMV infection and a matching HLA type.

The germline V and J ends were trimmed by 4 bases and 6 bases, with 14 bases remaining between them. Germline CDR1 MNHNS, CDR2 SASEGT. This CDR3 region has 14 residues. Study-wide results and caveats: Ex vivo, HLA-C-restricted CMV-specific TCR beta clonotypes prevailed over the rest of the response. Totalled public TCR beta family frequency picked out people who carried CMV plus the relevant HLA.

A single record per CDR3 protein comes from TCRdb applying MiXCR to the reads. The data show about 160,000 distinct CDR3 sequences, approximately 17% seen once. This clonotype was recorded a few times. Its antigen is unknown. The chain couples TRBV6-1 to TRBJ2-3; D is tentatively TRBD1 or TRBD2 (5 bases each). The sequence derives from a human donor in good health (CMV status not recorded). Some clones in this sample may be carry-over from other donors' samples. The sequencing input was CD8+ T cells from PBMCs. DNA of the CDR3: TGTGCCAGCAGTGGGGACCATCTTAGGGATACGCAGTATTTT. The encoded protein is CASSGDHLRDTQYF.